This record looks at one T cell receptor (beta chain) sequence and its context. This clonotype was seen ten or more times. Its antigen target is currently unknown. Per-base qualities were not stored, and no clone one base away is much larger. A distance of 16 bases separates the germline ends of V and J, which lose 6 bases and 4 bases respectively. Taken from cysteine to phenylalanine, the CDR3 has 14 residues. Here the CDR3 DNA is all that survives: 42 bases in frame from base 1. The germline V gene (reference sequence) specifies DFQATT as CDR1 and SNEGSKA as CDR2. The ophthalmopathy patients had moderately to severely active disease, with a Clinical Activity Score of 3 or higher, a NOSPECS grade of 4 or higher, and a disease duration of less than 3 months. Patients with other autoimmune diseases, uncontrolled infections, pregnancy or lactation were excluded. Diagnosis relied on clinical symptoms, serum thyroxine, TRAb, thyroid ultrasound and orbital computed tomography. Using Ficoll-Paque density gradient centrifugation, PBMCs were isolated from roughly 9.2 ml of fresh peripheral blood. Total RNA was extracted with Trizol reagent and quality-checked on an Agilent 2100 Bioanalyzer.

These data belong to a study of Graves' ophthalmopathy and Graves' hyperthyroidism (dated by TCRdb to the late 2010s). Study-wide context: Peripheral blood was collected at initial diagnosis, prior to any treatment. In more than five hyperthyroidism patients, the T-cell repertoires found in thyroid tissue were compared with those found in blood. An independent validation cohort comprised 18 to 20 hyperthyroidism patients and over 15 patients who later progressed from hyperthyroidism to ophthalmopathy. Following sample collection, hyperthyroidism patients were given methimazole at a starting dose of 30 mg daily, and ophthalmopathy patients were given high-dose intravenous methylprednisolone. In total, 135 blood samples were TCR-sequenced: fewer than 50 ophthalmopathy, 80 or so hyperthyroidism and roughly 17 hyperthyroidism-to-ophthalmopathy patients. The study used signatures of the TCR beta repertoire to tell Graves' ophthalmopathy apart from Graves' hyperthyroidism and to predict which patients would progress to ophthalmopathy. A discovery set of about a hundred patients (43 ophthalmopathy, around 57 stable hyperthyroidism) was enrolled to explore V-J signatures distinguishing ophthalmopathy from hyperthyroidism. Summary of the overall study and its limitations: In validation, the model predicted ophthalmopathy progression with roughly 68% sensitivity and 72.22% specificity; around twelve predicted patients were CT-confirmed with GO in a median of around 6 months. Ophthalmopathy was separated from stable hyperthyroidism by the 13-signature model with roughly 87% sensitivity and around 81% specificity in cross-validation and with 80%/75% in the test set. Among expanded thyroid clonotypes with frequency above 0.001, most also showed up in blood, which suggests that blood repertoires may reflect the thyroid immune response. Sample size was not statistically predetermined, and group allocation was not concealed from the investigators.

For repertoire sequencing, the TCR beta CDR3 regions were amplified from RNA transcripts. A first-round RT-PCR used HTBI primers with the Qiagen OneStep RT-PCR kit, followed by a second-round multiplex PCR, size selection and purification. Sequencing of the libraries was carried out on an Illumina HiSeq2000 in paired-end mode with 100 bp reads. The original methods were these. SOAPnuke was used to process the reads, removing any read that contained adapters or uncalled bases, had a mean Phred below 15, or lacked an exact match to the constant primer or identifier. High-quality paired reads were merged with COPE v1.2.5. Unique nucleotide sequences were defined as clonotypes and aligned to IMGT TRB V, D and J references using MiTCR v1.1. Analysis was restricted to V-J combinations with a frequency above 0.0001, which covered about 99% of repertoires. A TCR clonal expansion and chaos score per V-J combination was defined as the ratio of F50 clonal expansion to chaos observed in the TCRdist matrix. Welch's t-statistics and random forest were used to reduce the features to 10 to 15 V-J combinations, which were then used as input to a naive Bayes classifier. The similarity between thyroid and blood repertoires was quantified using the Morisita-Horn index. Clones were called with MiXCR by TCRdb after fastp trimmed the public reads at Q25, and only in-frame beta chains were retained. Rows with one shared CDR3 protein collapse into an entry with the most common genes and DNA. These V and J calls are TCRdb output, not the study's own analysis. A total of 300,000 to 350,000 distinct CDR3 sequences appear in this sample, 17% of them only once. The biggest ten clones account for 10% to 15% of the sample.

Sequencing used peripheral blood. This TCR came from an adult man with Graves' ophthalmopathy. The V and J segments used are TRBV20-1 and TRBJ1-5; matching of 6 bases hints at TRBD1 as the D gene. DNA sequence: TGCAGTGCCTCCAAAGGGGGGGGTAATCAGCCCCAGCATTTT. The resulting protein is CSASKGGGNQPQHF.